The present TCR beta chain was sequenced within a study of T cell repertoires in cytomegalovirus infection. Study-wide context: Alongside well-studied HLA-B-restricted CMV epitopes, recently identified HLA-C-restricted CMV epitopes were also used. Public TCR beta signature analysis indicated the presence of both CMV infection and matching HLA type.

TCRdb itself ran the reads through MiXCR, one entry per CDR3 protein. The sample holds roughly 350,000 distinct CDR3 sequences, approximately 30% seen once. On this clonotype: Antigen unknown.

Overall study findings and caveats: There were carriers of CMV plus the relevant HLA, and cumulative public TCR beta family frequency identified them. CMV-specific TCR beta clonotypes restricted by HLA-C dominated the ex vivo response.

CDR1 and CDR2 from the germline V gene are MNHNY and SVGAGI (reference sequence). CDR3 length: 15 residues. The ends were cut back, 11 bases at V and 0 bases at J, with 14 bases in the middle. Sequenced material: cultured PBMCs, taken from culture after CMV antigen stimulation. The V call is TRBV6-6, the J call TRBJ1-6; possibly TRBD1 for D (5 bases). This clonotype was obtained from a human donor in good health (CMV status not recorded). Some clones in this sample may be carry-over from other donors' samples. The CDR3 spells CAGTPGGSYNSPLHF. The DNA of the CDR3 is TGTGCCGGCACCCCCGGGGGCTCCTATAATTCACCCCTCCACTTT.